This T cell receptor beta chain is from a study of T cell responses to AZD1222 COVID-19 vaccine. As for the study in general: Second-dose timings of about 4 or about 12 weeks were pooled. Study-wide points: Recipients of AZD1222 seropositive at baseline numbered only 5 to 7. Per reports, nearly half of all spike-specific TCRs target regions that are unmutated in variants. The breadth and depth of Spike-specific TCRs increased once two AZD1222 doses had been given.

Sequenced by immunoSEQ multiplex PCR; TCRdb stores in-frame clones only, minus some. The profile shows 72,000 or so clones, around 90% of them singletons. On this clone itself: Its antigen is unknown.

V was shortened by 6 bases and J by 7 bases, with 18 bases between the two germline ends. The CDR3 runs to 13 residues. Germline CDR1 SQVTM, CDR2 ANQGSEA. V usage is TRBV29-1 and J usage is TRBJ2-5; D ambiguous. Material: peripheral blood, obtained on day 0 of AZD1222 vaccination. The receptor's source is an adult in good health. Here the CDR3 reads CSVLTATSVTQYF. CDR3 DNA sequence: TGCAGCGTGCTGACGGCCACCAGTGTGACCCAGTACTTC. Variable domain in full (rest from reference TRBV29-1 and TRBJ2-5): SAVISQKPSRDICQRGTSLTIQCQVDSQVTMMFWYRQQPGQSLTLIATANQGSEATYESGFVIDKFPISRPNLTFSTLTVSNMSPEDSSIYLCSVLTATSVTQYFGPGTRLLVL.